The 25 T cell receptor beta chains below were found in one sample sequenced in a study of blood T cell repertoires in COVID-19. Produced via immunoSEQ multiplex PCR; TCRdb's table is partial and in-frame only. The data show 85,000 to 95,000 clones, with about nine tenths seen just once and about 5% held by the top ten. Sequencing was carried out using peripheral blood. The origin of the receptors is a woman of 80 years or more with acute or convalescent COVID-19.

The chain has TRBV27 and TRBJ2-2; TRBD2 aligns across 7 bases. The CDR3 contains 17 residues. The trim removed 3 bases at V and 3 bases at J, leaving 10 bases unmatched. Looked up from germline, CDR1 is MNHEY and CDR2 is SMNVEV (reference sequence). CDR3 nucleotides: TGTGCCAGCAGTTTCTCTGGCGGGGGAGGCGACACCGGGGAGCTGTTTTTT. Translated, it gives CASSFSGGGGDTGELFF.

V gene TRBV4-2 combines with J gene TRBJ2-7; 7 nucleotides match TRBD1. The V and J ends lost 4 bases and 3 bases, in that order; junction bases with no gene match: 6. CDR3 size: 14 residues. Looked up from germline, CDR1 is LGHNA and CDR2 is YNFKEQ. This CDR3 reads CASSRRTGYYEQYF. The DNA of the CDR3 is TGTGCCAGCAGCCGAAGGACAGGATACTACGAGCAGTACTTC.

The chain combines TRBV28 with TRBJ1-5; no definite D call. The CDR3 runs 14 residues. CDR1 is MDHEN, CDR2 SYDVKM, per germline. The V end was cut by 8 bases, the J end by 4 bases, with 15 bases between. The CDR3 is CASREQATNQPQHF. CDR3 nucleotide sequence: TGTGCCAGCCGGGAGCAGGCGACAAATCAGCCCCAGCATTTT.

The chain links TRBV19 to TRBJ1-1; D is perhaps TRBD1 (6 bases). Germline lookup yields CDR1 LNHDA and CDR2 SQIVND (reference sequence). CDR3 length: 16 amino acids. V lost 1 base to trimming and J lost 1 base, with 13 bases between them. This chain's CDR3 is CASSIVATGKNTEAFF. The CDR3, as DNA: TGTGCCAGTAGTATAGTCGCGACAGGAAAGAACACTGAAGCTTTCTTT.

The chain couples TRBV2 to TRBJ1-5, with D maybe TRBD1 (6 bases). V lost 4 bases and J lost 4, with 11 bases in between. This CDR3 region has 14 residues. CDR1 and CDR2 (germline): SNHLY, FYNNEI. DNA for the CDR3: TGTGCCAGCAGTGCCCAGGGGTTTAATCAGCCCCAGCATTTT. As protein: CASSAQGFNQPQHF.

This clone was picked up one time. J is TRBJ1-1 and V is TRBV2; D might be TRBD1 (5 bases). The germline V gene has CDR1 SNHLY and CDR2 FYNNEI. Trimming stripped 8 bases from V and 3 bases from J, with 10 bases between. The CDR3 loop spans 12 amino acids. This CDR3 is CASGGLYTEAFF. The CDR3 DNA reads as TGTGCCAGCGGGGGGTTGTACACTGAAGCTTTCTTT. Supplemented by reference TRBV2 and TRBJ1-1, the full variable domain reads EPEVTQTPSHQVTQMGQEVILRCVPISNHLYFYWYRQILGQKVEFLVSFYNNEISEKSEIFDDQFSVERPDGSNFTLKIRSTKLEDSAMYFCASGGLYTEAFFGQGTRLTVV.

The sample holds one count of this clone. The chain uses TRBV30 and TRBJ1-2; D might be TRBD1 (5 bases). The CDR3 loop spans 11 amino acids. Trimming stripped 1 base from V and 6 bases from J, with 6 bases between. Per the germline V gene, CDR1 is GTSNPN and CDR2 is SVGIG (reference sequence). CDR3 in DNA: TGTGCCTGGAGTGGCAGGGATGGCTACACCTTC. As protein: CAWSGRDGYTF.

This sequence joins TRBV6-2 or TRBV6-3 and TRBJ1-2, with D possibly matching TRBD1 (5 bases). The germline V and J ends were trimmed by 6 bases and 4 bases, with 15 bases remaining between them. The CDR3 extends over 14 amino acids. Germline V gives CDR1 MNHEY, CDR2 SVGEGT. In DNA, the CDR3 is TGTGCCAGCAGCCCCCGGGGGTCGAGCTATGGCTACACCTTC. It yields the protein CASSPRGSSYGYTF.

The chain joins TRBV5-8 to TRBJ2-5; D is possibly TRBD1 (5 bases). Germline assignment: CDR1 SGHTS and CDR2 YDEGEE. V lost 2 bases and J lost 4, with 9 bases in between. The CDR3 spans 13 residues. CDR3 region: CASSFQRGETQYF. The CDR3 nucleotides are TGTGCCAGCAGCTTTCAAAGGGGAGAGACCCAGTACTTC.

The chain recombines TRBV6-2 or TRBV6-3 with TRBJ2-1; 9 nucleotides agree with TRBD1. From germline, CDR1 is MNHEY and CDR2 SVGEGT. J lost 3 bases, V lost 5 bases, and 17 bases had no gene match. The CDR3 runs to 19 residues. CDR3 bases: TGTGCCAGCAGTCCCCAGATAAGGGACAGGGCAACCCGCTACAATGAGCAGTTCTTC. Its protein is CASSPQIRDRATRYNEQFF.

The CDR3 sequence is CASRRDRGLYEQYF. The CDR3 nucleotides are TGTGCCAGCAGACGGGACAGGGGGCTTTACGAGCAGTACTTC. This chain uses TRBV2 with TRBJ2-7, with TRBD1 matching 12 bases. The CDR3 spans 14 residues. After removal of 6 bases from V and 4 bases from J, the junction contained 4 bases not matched to a gene. The germline V gene has CDR1 SNHLY and CDR2 FYNNEI.

CDR3 DNA: TGCGCCAGCAGCCAAGAATCGGTAATTAATGGCTACACCTTC. Its protein is CASSQESVINGYTF. The chain employs TRBV4-1 and TRBJ1-2; no reliable D call. Germline-derived CDR1 and CDR2 are MGHRA and YSYEKL. V lost 0 bases and J lost 6, with 11 bases in between. This CDR3 is 14 amino acids long.

This chain's CDR3 is CASRDRGPEAFF. CDR3 DNA: TGTGCCAGTCGAGACAGGGGGCCTGAAGCTTTCTTT. This rearrangement joins TRBV27 to TRBJ1-1; 10 bases are a match to TRBD1. Germline values: CDR1 MNHEY, CDR2 SMNVEV (reference sequence). V trimming: 9 bases; J trimming: 6 bases; junction bases outside the gene matches: 4. This CDR3 comprises 12 residues.

In this sample, this clone turned up once. This sequence joins TRBV19 and TRBJ1-3; the D is unclear. CDR3 length equals 15 residues. V was trimmed by 7 bases and J by 0 bases, leaving 13 bases between them. Germline values: CDR1 LNHDA, CDR2 SQIVND (reference sequence). CDR3 region: CASTMRRNSGNTIYF. CDR3 DNA sequence: TGTGCCAGTACCATGCGGCGGAACTCTGGAAACACCATATATTTT.

The chain recombines TRBV4-1 with TRBJ1-2; 8 nucleotides agree with TRBD1. CDR3 length equals 15 residues. V gave up 0 bases and J gave up 7 bases; unmatched junction bases: 7. Per germline, CDR1 MGHRA and CDR2 YSYEKL. The DNA for the CDR3 is TGCGCCAGCAGCCAAGACGACAGGGGTGGTCCTGGCTACACCTTC. Protein: CASSQDDRGGPGYTF.

The CDR3 coding sequence is TGTGCCAGCAGCCAAGATGTAGCGGGGGGCTACGAGCAGTACTTC. It encodes CASSQDVAGGYEQYF. The V gene is TRBV4-2, the J gene TRBJ2-7; TRBD2 agrees at 10 bases. Unmatched junction bases numbered 2, after V lost 0 bases and J lost 3 bases. Germline CDR1 LGHNA, CDR2 YNFKEQ. This CDR3 has 15 residues.

This clone was recorded once. The chain employs TRBV30 and TRBJ1-1; D call uncertain. Germline V gene sequence: CDR1 GTSNPN, CDR2 SVGIG (reference sequence). This CDR3 comprises 14 residues. V was shortened by 0 bases and J by 0 bases, with 8 bases between the two germline ends. CDR3 in amino acids: CAWSVPSMNTEAFF. The CDR3 DNA sequence: TGTGCCTGGAGTGTACCCTCTATGAACACTGAAGCTTTCTTT.

This chain connects TRBV2 to TRBJ1-4, with D perhaps matching TRBD1 (6 bases). The CDR3 runs 14 residues. From germline, CDR1 is SNHLY and CDR2 FYNNEI. V lost 6 bases and J lost 4, with 12 bases in between. The CDR3 nucleotides are TGTGCCAGCAGCTTGGACAGTAGTAATGAAAAACTGTTTTTT. Its translation is CASSLDSSNEKLFF.

The chain uses TRBV7-3 and TRBJ2-1; perhaps TRBD2 as D (6 bases). The CDR3 has 15 residues. Germline V lookup: CDR1 SGHTA, CDR2 FQGTGA. V lost 5 bases to trimming and J lost 6 bases, with 17 bases between them. CDR3 region: CASSPSSALGNEQFF. CDR3 sequence (DNA): TGTGCCAGCAGCCCCTCTAGCGCCCTGGGCAATGAGCAGTTCTTC.

The V call is TRBV5-6, the J call TRBJ2-5; possibly TRBD1 for D (6 bases). This CDR3 has 14 residues. The germline CDR1 and CDR2 sequences are SGHDT and YYEEEE. The V and J ends lost 4 bases and 0 bases respectively, with 10 bases between them. The CDR3 DNA is TGTGCCAGCAGCCGACAGGCCAACCAAGAGACCCAGTACTTC. Amino acid sequence: CASSRQANQETQYF.

The chain carries TRBV7-9 and TRBJ1-1, with a tentative D call TRBD1 (5 bases). Germline V gene sequence: CDR1 SEHNR, CDR2 FQNEAQ (reference sequence). The CDR3 length is 13 residues. Trimming stripped 11 bases from V and 4 bases from J, with 17 bases between. The CDR3 nucleotides read TGTGCCGGATCGGGCTCAGGGCTCACTGAAGCTTTCTTT. This gives the protein CAGSGSGLTEAFF.

V and J are TRBV6-1 and TRBJ2-1, with 10 bases identical to TRBD1. Germline loops: CDR1 MNHNS, CDR2 SASEGT. V was clipped by 2 bases and J by 10 bases; unmatched bases: 5. There are 14 residues in the CDR3. CDR3 sequence reads: CASSELGTGAEQFF. The CDR3 bases are TGTGCCAGCAGTGAATTAGGGACAGGGGCCGAGCAGTTCTTC.

The CDR3 nucleotides read TGTGCCACCAGCAGAGATCGGGGGTCCACTGGAAACACCATATATTTT. Residues: CATSRDRGSTGNTIYF. V is TRBV15 and J is TRBJ1-3, with D perhaps matching TRBD1 (5 bases). The V and J ends lost 0 bases and 2 bases respectively, with 11 bases between them. Germline V gene sequence: CDR1 LNHNV, CDR2 YYDKDF (reference sequence). The CDR3 runs to 16 residues. Combining the CDR3 with reference TRBV15 and TRBJ1-3 gives the whole variable domain DAMVIQNPRYQVTQFGKPVTLSCSQTLNHNVMYWYQQKSSQAPKLLFHYYDKDFNNEADTPDNFQSRRPNTSFCFLDIRSPGLGDTAMYLCATSRDRGSTGNTIYFGEGSWLTVV.

This sequence joins TRBV9 and TRBJ2-3; D call uncertain. Germline loops: CDR1 SGDLS, CDR2 YYNGEE. CDR3 size: 14 residues. V dropped 0 bases and J dropped 0 bases, with 5 bases sitting between them. CDR3 coding DNA: TGTGCCAGCAGCGTAGCTTCTAGCACAGATACGCAGTATTTT. It is translated as CASSVASSTDTQYF. Full variable domain (rest looked up from reference TRBV9 and TRBJ2-3): DSGVTQTPKHLITATGQRVTLRCSPRSGDLSVYWYQQSLDQGLQFLIQYYNGEERAKGNILERFSAQQFPDLHSELNLSSLELGDSALYFCASSVASSTDTQYFGPGTRLTVL.

The CDR3 DNA reads TGTGCCAGCAGCAGCGGGGGTTGGTCCTACAATGAGCAGTTCTTC. Protein product: CASSSGGWSYNEQFF. The chain combines TRBV6-2 or TRBV6-3 with TRBJ2-1, with TRBD2 matching over 8 bases. The CDR3 is 15 amino acids. Germline V gene data show CDR1 as MNHEY and CDR2 as SVGEGT. Unmatched junction bases numbered 5, after V lost 6 bases and J lost 1 base.